One sample yielded the 5 T cell receptor beta chains listed below, sequenced in a study of graft-versus-host responses after intestinal transplantation. Responders (approximately 200,000, CFSE-labeled) met approximately 200,000 stimulators that were irradiated and violet-dye-labeled. Clones were read by immunoSEQ multiplex PCR, and TCRdb kept only the in-frame ones, dropping some. This table has roughly 10,000 clones, under 40% appearing once. This specimen was alloreactive CD8+ T cells from a mixed lymphocyte reaction culture, taken before intestinal transplant. Subset reported: CFSE-low proliferating T cells sorted from roughly six-day pre-transplant mixed lymphocyte reaction (GvH or HvG direction). The origin of the receptors is a human patient who received an intestinal transplant.

This clone has just a few counts. The chain carries TRBV10-3 and TRBJ2-3; TRBD2 might be the D (6 bases). Germline CDR1 ENHRY, CDR2 SYGVKD. Trimming cost V 3 bases and J 0 bases, with 13 bases left between them. The CDR3 is 16 amino acids. The CDR3 nucleotides read TGTGCCATCAGTGATCCGCCGGGGGTGAGCACAGATACGCAGTATTTT. It specifies CAISDPPGVSTDTQYF.

The chain links TRBV7-6 to TRBJ2-6; D perhaps matches TRBD2 (6 bases). The V and J ends lost 5 bases and 0 bases respectively, with 11 bases between them. This CDR3 comprises 16 residues. Germline-derived CDR1 and CDR2 are SGHVS and FNYEAQ. The CDR3 region has the DNA TGTGCCAGCAGCCCTTTGGGGGGCTCTGGGGCCAACGTCCTGACTTTC. Amino acid sequence: CASSPLGGSGANVLTF.

This clone was detected a few times. The rearrangement joins TRBV4-1 to TRBJ1-3; D not certain. Germline loops: CDR1 MGHRA, CDR2 YSYEKL. The CDR3 is made up of 15 amino acids. Trimming left V 4 bases short and J 2 bases short, with 12 bases between. This CDR3 reads CASSPYTRAGNTIYF. The CDR3 DNA reads as TGCGCCAGCAGCCCATATACGCGAGCTGGAAACACCATATATTTT.

The chain joins TRBV28 to TRBJ2-7, with 7 bases matching TRBD1. The CDR3 has 14 amino acids. Germline trimming cut 4 bases from V and 1 base from J; bases unmatched to any gene: 4. The germline V gene has CDR1 MDHEN and CDR2 SYDVKM. Written as DNA, the CDR3 is TGTGCCAGCAGTTCCAGGGGGACGTCCTACGAGCAGTACTTC. It translates to CASSSRGTSYEQYF.

The V call is TRBV6-5, the J call TRBJ1-2; tentatively, D is TRBD1 (6 bases). The CDR3 consists of 13 residues. Per germline, CDR1 MNHEY and CDR2 SVGAGI. V was shortened by 5 bases and J by 4 bases, with 11 bases between the two germline ends. CDR3 loop: CASSDRRGYGYTF. Written as DNA, the CDR3 is TGTGCCAGCAGTGACCGCAGGGGCTATGGCTACACCTTC.